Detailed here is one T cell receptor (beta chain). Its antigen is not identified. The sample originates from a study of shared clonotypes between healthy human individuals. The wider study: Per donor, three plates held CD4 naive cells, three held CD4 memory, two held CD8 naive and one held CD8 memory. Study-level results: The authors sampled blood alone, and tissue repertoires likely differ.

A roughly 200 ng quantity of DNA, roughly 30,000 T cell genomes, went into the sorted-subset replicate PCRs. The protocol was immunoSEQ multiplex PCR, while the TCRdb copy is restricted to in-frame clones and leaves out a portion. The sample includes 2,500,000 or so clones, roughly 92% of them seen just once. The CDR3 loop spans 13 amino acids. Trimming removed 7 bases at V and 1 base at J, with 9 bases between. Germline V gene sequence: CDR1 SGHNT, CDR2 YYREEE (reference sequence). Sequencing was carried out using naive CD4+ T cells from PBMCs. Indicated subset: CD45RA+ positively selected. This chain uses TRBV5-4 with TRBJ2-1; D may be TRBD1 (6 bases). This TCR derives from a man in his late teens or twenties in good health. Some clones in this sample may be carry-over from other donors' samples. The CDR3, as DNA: TGTGCCAGCGGGGGCGGATCCTACAATGAGCAGTTCTTC. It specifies CASGGGSYNEQFF.